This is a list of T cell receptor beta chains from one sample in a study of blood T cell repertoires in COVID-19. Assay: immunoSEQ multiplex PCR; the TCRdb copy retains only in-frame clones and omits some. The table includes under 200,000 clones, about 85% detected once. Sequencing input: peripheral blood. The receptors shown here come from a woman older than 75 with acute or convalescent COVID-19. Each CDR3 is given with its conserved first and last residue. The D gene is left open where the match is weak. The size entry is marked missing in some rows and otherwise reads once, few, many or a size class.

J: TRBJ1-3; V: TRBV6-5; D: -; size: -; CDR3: CATTGKVAGNTIYF; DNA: TGTGCCACCACAGGGAAGGTGGCCGGAAACACCATATATTTT
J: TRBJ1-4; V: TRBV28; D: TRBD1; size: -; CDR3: CASRSTGWGEKLFF; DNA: TGTGCCAGCAGGTCGACAGGGTGGGGTGAAAAACTGTTTTTT
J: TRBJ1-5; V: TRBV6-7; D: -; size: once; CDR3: CASSRPGPGGANQPQHF; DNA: TGTGCCAGCAGTCGACCGGGTCCTGGGGGGGCCAATCAGCCCCAGCATTTT
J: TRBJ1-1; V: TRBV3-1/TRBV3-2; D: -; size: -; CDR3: CASSQECAYTEAFF; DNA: TGTGCCAGCAGCCAAGAATGTGCGTACACTGAAGCTTTCTTT
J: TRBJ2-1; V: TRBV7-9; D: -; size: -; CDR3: CASSSPRGTYNEQFF; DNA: TGTGCCAGCAGCTCACCTAGGGGGACCTACAATGAGCAGTTCTTC
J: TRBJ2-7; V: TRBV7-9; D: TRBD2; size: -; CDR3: CASSPGTSGATYEQYF; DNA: TGTGCCAGCAGCCCCGGGACTAGCGGGGCAACCTACGAGCAGTACTTC
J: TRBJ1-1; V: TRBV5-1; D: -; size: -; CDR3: CASSLMGLNTEAFF; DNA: TGCGCCAGCAGCTTAATGGGGCTGAACACTGAAGCTTTCTTT
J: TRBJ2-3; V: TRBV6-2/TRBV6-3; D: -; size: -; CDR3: CASSYSPVTDTQYF; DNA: TGTGCCAGCAGTTACTCGCCGGTGACAGATACGCAGTATTTT
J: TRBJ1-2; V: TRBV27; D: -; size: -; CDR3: CASSHVRQLSFYGYTF; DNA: TGTGCCAGCAGTCACGTTAGACAACTCTCTTTCTATGGCTACACCTTC
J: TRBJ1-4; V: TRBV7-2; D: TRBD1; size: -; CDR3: CASSLAGTGGEKLFF; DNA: TGTGCCAGCAGCTTAGCCGGGACAGGGGGCGAAAAACTGTTTTTT
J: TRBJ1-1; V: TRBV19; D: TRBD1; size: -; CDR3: CASWNRGGSWLTEAFF; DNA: TGTGCCTCCTGGAACAGGGGAGGATCTTGGCTCACTGAAGCTTTCTTT
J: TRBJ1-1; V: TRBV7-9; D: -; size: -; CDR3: CASSIQGTEAFF; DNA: TGTGCCAGCAGCATACAGGGAACTGAAGCTTTCTTT
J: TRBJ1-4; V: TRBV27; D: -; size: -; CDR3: CASSLRGFAEEKLFF; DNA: TGTGCCAGCAGTTTAAGGGGGTTTGCGGAAGAAAAACTGTTTTTT
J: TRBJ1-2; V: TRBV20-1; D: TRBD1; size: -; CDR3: CSARGVNGYTF; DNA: TGCAGTGCCAGGGGGGTTAATGGCTACACCTTC
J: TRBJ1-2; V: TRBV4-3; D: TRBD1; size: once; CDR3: CASSQRQGGYLWGYTF; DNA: TGCGCCAGCAGCCAAAGACAGGGAGGATATCTTTGGGGCTACACCTTC
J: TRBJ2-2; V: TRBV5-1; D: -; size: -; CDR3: CASSLGSSVNTGELFF; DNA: TGCGCCAGCAGCTTGGGTTCCTCAGTGAACACCGGGGAGCTGTTTTTT
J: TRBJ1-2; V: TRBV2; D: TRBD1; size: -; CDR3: CASSEATGNYGYTF; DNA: TGTGCCAGCAGTGAAGCGACAGGGAACTATGGCTACACCTTC
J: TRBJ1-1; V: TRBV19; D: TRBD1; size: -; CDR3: CASSSHRGRYTEAFF; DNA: TGTGCCAGTAGTTCCCACAGGGGGAGGTACACTGAAGCTTTCTTT